This TCR beta chain was identified during a study of shared clonotypes between healthy human individuals. CDR3 length equals 14 residues. Losses at the gene ends were 5 bases for V and 3 bases for J; bases not matched to a gene: 4. The germline gives CDR1 SGHAT, CDR2 FQNNGV. The authors' processing: Junction-only immunoSEQ sequences carried no quality scores, so filtering differed. Sequencing used immunoSEQ multiplex PCR; TCRdb keeps in-frame clones, though not all of them. V and J calls and clone size follow that table, whereas D and trimming were derived from the DNA. The table includes 2.5 million or so clones, approximately 92% detected once.

The clonotype comes from a man younger than 35 in good health. Sequences were obtained from naive CD4+ T cells sorted from blood. The subset denotes: CD45RA+ positively selected. The genes are TRBV11-2 and TRBJ2-3; 8 nucleotides align to TRBD1. The CDR3, as DNA: TGTGCCAGCAGCAACGGACAGGGTACAGATACGCAGTATTTT. Amino acids: CASSNGQGTDTQYF.